This T cell receptor beta chain appears in the sequencing data of a study of blood T cell repertoires in COVID-19. V dropped 8 bases and J dropped 6; count of bases not matched to a gene: 5. The CDR3 runs 13 residues. CDR1 and CDR2 (germline): SNHLY, FYNNEI. As handled by the study authors: Estimates of nucleated cell counts were drawn from the amplification of reference gene primers. Profiling relied on immunoSEQ multiplex PCR, and the TCRdb table lists in-frame clones only, not all of them. V and J calls and clone size are copied from that table; D and trimming were computed from the DNA. Counted here are 120,000 to 150,000 clones, 84% occurring once; the ten biggest clones make up roughly 4.8%.

The chain carries TRBV2 and TRBJ2-1; TRBD1 matches at 9 bases. The receptor's source is a human donor in a cohort sampled during active COVID-19. Sequencing was carried out using peripheral blood. CDR3 sequence: CASSGQGGNEQFF. CDR3 nucleotide sequence: TGTGCCAGCTCGGGACAGGGAGGCAATGAGCAGTTCTTC.